Many counts were recorded for the clone carrying this T cell receptor (beta chain). The data stem from a study of T cells in Graves' hyperthyroidism and ophthalmopathy. Study-level information: Upon initial diagnosis and before any treatment, peripheral blood was collected.

The investigators amplified TCR beta CDR3 regions from RNA transcripts. First-round RT-PCR targeting the TCR CDR3 was performed with the HTBI primer set. TCRdb used MiXCR to reprocess the multiplex PCR reads, holding one entry per CDR3 protein. The sample includes hundreds of thousands of distinct CDR3 sequences, under 15% of them seen just once. Lactation, pregnancy, other autoimmune disease or uncontrolled infection excluded patients. J lost 8 bases, V lost 4 bases, and 4 bases had no gene match. The CDR3 totals 13 residues. The germline V gene has CDR1 SGHDT and CDR2 YYEEEE. The V and J genes are TRBV5-6 and TRBJ1-5; TRBD1 matches 9 bases. The sequence came from a woman in her late teens or twenties with Graves' hyperthyroidism. The sequenced sample consisted of blood. CDR3 nucleotide sequence: TGTGCCAGCAGCCTGGGACAGGGCAAGCCCCAGCATTTT. Its translation is CASSLGQGKPQHF.